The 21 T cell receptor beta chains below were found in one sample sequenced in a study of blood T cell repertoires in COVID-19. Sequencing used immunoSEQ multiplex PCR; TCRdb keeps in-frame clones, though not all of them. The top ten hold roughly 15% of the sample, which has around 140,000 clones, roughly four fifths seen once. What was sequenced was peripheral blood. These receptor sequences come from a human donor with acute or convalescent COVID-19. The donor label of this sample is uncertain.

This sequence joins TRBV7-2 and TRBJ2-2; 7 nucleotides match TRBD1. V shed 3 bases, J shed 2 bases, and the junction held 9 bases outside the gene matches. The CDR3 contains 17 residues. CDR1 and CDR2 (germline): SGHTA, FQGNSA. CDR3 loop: CASSLSRQGANTGELFF. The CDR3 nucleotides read TGTGCCAGCAGCTTGAGCCGACAGGGCGCTAACACCGGGGAGCTGTTTTTT.

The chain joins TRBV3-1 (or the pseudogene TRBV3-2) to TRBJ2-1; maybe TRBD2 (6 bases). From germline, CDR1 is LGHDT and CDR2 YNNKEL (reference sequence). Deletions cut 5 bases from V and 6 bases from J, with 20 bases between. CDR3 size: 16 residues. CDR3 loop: CASSSPGTRTGNEQFF. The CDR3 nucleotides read TGTGCCAGCAGCTCCCCCGGGACTCGAACGGGCAATGAGCAGTTCTTC.

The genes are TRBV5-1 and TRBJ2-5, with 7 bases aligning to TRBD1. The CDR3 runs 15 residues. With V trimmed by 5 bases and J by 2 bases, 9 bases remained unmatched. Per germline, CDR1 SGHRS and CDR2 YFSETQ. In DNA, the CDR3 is TGCGCCAGCAGACGCACGGGACAGACACAAGAGACCCAGTACTTC. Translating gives CASRRTGQTQETQYF.

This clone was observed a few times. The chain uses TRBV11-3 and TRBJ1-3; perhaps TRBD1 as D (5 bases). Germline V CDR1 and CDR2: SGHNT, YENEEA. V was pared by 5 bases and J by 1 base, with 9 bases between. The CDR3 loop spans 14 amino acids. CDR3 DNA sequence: TGTGCCAGCAGCCCGACAGTTTCTGGAAACACCATATATTTT. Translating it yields CASSPTVSGNTIYF.

The CDR3 region has the DNA TGCGCCAGCAGCTTGGTCCCCCTAGCGGGGGGGAGGAATGAGCAGTTCTTC. It is translated as CASSLVPLAGGRNEQFF. This chain uses TRBV5-1 with TRBJ2-1; 12 positions match TRBD2. The germline V gene has CDR1 SGHRS and CDR2 YFSETQ. The CDR3 length is 17 residues. With V trimmed by 0 bases and J by 7 bases, 8 bases remained unmatched.

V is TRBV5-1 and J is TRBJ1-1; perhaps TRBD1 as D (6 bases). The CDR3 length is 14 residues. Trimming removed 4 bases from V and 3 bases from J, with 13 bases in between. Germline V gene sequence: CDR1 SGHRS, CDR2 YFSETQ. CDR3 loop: CASSPGGGDTEAFF. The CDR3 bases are TGCGCCAGCAGCCCAGGAGGGGGGGACACTGAAGCTTTCTTT.

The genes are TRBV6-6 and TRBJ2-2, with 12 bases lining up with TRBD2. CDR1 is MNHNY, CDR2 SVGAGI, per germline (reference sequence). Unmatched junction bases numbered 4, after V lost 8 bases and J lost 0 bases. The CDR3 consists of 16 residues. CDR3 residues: CASGTSGSPNTGELFF. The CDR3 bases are TGTGCCAGCGGGACTAGCGGGTCTCCGAACACCGGGGAGCTGTTTTTT.

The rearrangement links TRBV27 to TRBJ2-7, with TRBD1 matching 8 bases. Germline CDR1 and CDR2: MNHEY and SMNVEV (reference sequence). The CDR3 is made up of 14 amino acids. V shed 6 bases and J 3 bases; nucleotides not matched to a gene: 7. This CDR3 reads CASSYRTGSYEQYF. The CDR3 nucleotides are TGTGCCAGCAGCTACAGGACAGGGAGCTACGAGCAGTACTTC.

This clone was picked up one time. The CDR3 loop reads CASLYSGTGGHLGAEKLFF. Written as DNA, the CDR3 is TGTGCCAGCCTATACTCCGGGACAGGGGGTCACCTAGGGGCCGAAAAACTGTTTTTT. The chain has TRBV21-1 and TRBJ1-4; the tabulated D call, TRBD1, remains unverified against the DNA. TRBV21-1 is reported as a pseudogene. This CDR3 has 19 residues.

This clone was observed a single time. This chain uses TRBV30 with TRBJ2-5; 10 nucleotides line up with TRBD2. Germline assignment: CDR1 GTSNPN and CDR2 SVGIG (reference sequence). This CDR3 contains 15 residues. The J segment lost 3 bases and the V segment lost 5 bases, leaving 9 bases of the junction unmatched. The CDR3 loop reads CAWDRGLAAEETQYF. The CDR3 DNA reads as TGTGCCTGGGACCGAGGACTAGCGGCGGAAGAGACCCAGTACTTC.

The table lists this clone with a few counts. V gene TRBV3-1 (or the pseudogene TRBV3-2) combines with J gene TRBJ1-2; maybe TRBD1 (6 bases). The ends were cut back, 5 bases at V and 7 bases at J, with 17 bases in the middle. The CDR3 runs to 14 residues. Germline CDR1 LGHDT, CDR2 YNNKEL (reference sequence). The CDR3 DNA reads TGTGCCAGCAGCACTTATGGGGGCGTCGGTGGCTACACCTTC. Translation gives CASSTYGGVGGYTF.

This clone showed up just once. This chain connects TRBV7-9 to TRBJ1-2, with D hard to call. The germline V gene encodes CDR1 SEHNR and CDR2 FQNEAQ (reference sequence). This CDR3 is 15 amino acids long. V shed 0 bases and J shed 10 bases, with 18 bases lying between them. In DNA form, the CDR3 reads TGTGCCAGCAGCTTAGCGCTTGGGGAGAGGGCAGTCTACACCTTC. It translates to CASSLALGERAVYTF.

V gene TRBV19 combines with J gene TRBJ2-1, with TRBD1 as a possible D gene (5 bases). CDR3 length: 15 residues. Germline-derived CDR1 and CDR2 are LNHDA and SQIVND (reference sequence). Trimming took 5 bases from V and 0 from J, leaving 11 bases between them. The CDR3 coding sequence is TGTGCCAGTAGTGGCGACAGAGACTCCTACAATGAGCAGTTCTTC. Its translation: CASSGDRDSYNEQFF. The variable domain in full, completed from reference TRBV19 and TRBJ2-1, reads DGGITQSPKYLFRKEGQNVTLSCEQNLNHDAMYWYRQDPGQGLRLIYYSQIVNDFQKGDIAEGYSVSREKKESFPLTVTSAQKNPTAFYLCASSGDRDSYNEQFFGPGTRLTVL.

CDR3 loop: CASSPDLGVTRGYTF. CDR3 DNA: TGTGCCAGCTCACCAGATCTAGGAGTGACGCGAGGCTACACCTTC. This chain joins TRBV18 and TRBJ1-2; the D is unclear. Trimming took off 2 bases at V and 8 bases at J, with 18 bases between the two ends. Germline CDR1 reads KGHSH; CDR2 reads LQKENI. This CDR3 is 15 amino acids long.

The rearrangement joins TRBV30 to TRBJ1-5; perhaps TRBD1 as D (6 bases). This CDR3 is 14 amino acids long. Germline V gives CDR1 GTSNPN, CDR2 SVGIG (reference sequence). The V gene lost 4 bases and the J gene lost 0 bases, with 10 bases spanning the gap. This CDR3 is CAWNGQYSNQPQHF. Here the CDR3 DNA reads TGTGCCTGGAACGGACAGTATAGCAATCAGCCCCAGCATTTT.

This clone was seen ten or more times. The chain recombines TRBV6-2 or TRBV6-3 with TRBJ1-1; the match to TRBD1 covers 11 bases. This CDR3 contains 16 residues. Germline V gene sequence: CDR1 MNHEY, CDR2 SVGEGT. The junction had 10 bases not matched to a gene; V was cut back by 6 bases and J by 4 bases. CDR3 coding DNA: TGTGCCAGCAGCGCGGGGAAAGGGACAGGGGGCACTGAAGCTTTCTTT. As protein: CASSAGKGTGGTEAFF.

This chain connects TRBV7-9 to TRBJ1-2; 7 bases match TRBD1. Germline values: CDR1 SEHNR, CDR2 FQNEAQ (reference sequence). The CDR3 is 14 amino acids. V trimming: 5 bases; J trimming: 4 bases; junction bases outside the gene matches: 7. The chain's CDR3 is CASSPGDSPYGYTF. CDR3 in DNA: TGTGCCAGCAGCCCCGGGGACAGTCCCTATGGCTACACCTTC.

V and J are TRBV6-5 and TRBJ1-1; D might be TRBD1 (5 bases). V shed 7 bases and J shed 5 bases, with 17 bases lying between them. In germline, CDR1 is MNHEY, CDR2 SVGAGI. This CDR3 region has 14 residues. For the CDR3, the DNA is TGTGCCAGCAAGACGTTCGGGGCGGGAACTGAAGCTTTCTTT. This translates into CASKTFGAGTEAFF.

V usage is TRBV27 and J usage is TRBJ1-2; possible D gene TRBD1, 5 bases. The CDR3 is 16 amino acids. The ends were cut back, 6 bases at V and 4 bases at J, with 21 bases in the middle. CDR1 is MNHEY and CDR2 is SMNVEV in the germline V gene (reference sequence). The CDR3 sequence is CASSPASGSRSYGYTF. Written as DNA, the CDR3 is TGTGCCAGCAGCCCCGCATCAGGGTCCAGGAGCTATGGCTACACCTTC.

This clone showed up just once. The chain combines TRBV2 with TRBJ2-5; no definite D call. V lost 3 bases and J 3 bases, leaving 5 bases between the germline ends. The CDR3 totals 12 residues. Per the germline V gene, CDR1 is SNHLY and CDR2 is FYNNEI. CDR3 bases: TGTGCCAGCAGTGAGTTAAAAGAGACCCAGTACTTC. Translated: CASSELKETQYF.

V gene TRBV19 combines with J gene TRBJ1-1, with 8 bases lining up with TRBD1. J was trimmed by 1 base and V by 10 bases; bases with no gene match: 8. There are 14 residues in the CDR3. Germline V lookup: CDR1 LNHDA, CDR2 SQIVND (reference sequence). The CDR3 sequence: CATDLGQENTEAFF. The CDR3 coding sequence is TGTGCCACCGACCTGGGACAGGAGAACACTGAAGCTTTCTTT. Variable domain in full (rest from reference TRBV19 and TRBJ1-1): DGGITQSPKYLFRKEGQNVTLSCEQNLNHDAMYWYRQDPGQGLRLIYYSQIVNDFQKGDIAEGYSVSREKKESFPLTVTSAQKNPTAFYLCATDLGQENTEAFFGQGTRLTVV.